This record covers a single TCR beta chain. Its specificity is unknown. This entry belongs to a study of graft-versus-host responses after intestinal transplantation. Turning to the study itself: Tacrolimus plus steroids were given to all recipients for roughly 3 years, preceded by anti-thymocyte globulin induction. Findings and caveats of the study: High graft-versus-host to host-versus-graft clonal ratios were found in allografts of patients who had graft-donor T cell macrochimerism.

The assay was immunoSEQ multiplex PCR, and TCRdb's table has in-frame clones only and misses some. The repertoire includes under 80,000 clones, roughly 90% of them detected once, and 0.69% sits in the top ten. The V end was cut by 5 bases, the J end by 11 bases, with 15 bases between. The CDR3 is made up of 12 amino acids. Germline loops: CDR1 SGHAT, CDR2 FQNNGV. This receptor was obtained from a human patient who received an intestinal transplant, so some T cells may come from the graft donor. The chain carries TRBV11-2 and TRBJ1-1; D is undetermined. The specimen was PBMCs, collected 98 days after intestinal transplantation. The CDR3 coding sequence is TGTGCCAGCAGCCGGGCCGGAGAGTACGCTTTCTTT. This codes for CASSRAGEYAFF.